The source of this T cell receptor beta chain is a study of cytomegalovirus exposure and HLA in healthy donors. For this clone: As yet, its antigen is unknown.

The CDR3 loop spans 15 amino acids. Trimming removed 0 bases from V and 8 bases from J; junction bases left unmatched: 3. Germline V gives CDR1 MNHEY, CDR2 SVGAGI. 60 Vbeta and 13 Jbeta primers were used in PCR. Clones were sequenced by immunoSEQ multiplex PCR, and TCRdb holds only the in-frame ones, with some missing. The table has about 160,000 clones, 75% to 90% seen once. General study results and limits: Most of the TCR beta V segments (in an earlier analysis) were productive either about 87% or about 30% of the time. Certain sequence variants were highly shared and formed a cluster, and this cluster was likely a sequencing artifact.

The receptor comes from a woman younger than 35 in good health and CMV-seronegative. The genes are TRBV6-5 and TRBJ1-6; 8 bases agree with TRBD1. The material sequenced was PBMCs. The CDR3 loop is CASSYSDRGHSPLHF. The CDR3 coding sequence is TGTGCCAGCAGTTACTCTGACAGGGGACATTCACCCCTCCACTTT.